These 32 T cell receptor beta chains were sequenced from one sample in a study of cytomegalovirus exposure and HLA in healthy donors. The PCR had 60 Vbeta and 13 Jbeta primers. Generated by immunoSEQ multiplex PCR, the TCRdb table keeps only in-frame clones and is missing some. The table records approximately 75,000 clones, more than 65% of them present only once. Sequencing was carried out using PBMCs. The source of these receptors is a man in his 70s in good health and CMV-seropositive.

The chain uses TRBV6-1 and TRBJ1-2, with 10 bases aligning to TRBD1. Trimming removed 7 bases from V and 2 bases from J; junction bases left unmatched: 7. Germline values: CDR1 MNHNS, CDR2 SASEGT. The CDR3 totals 15 residues. CDR3 coding DNA: TGTGCCAGCACGGAGGGACAGGGGCTCAACTATGGCTACACCTTC. It encodes CASTEGQGLNYGYTF.

This clone rates as medium-sized (0.01 to 0.1%). The J gene is TRBJ2-1, the V gene TRBV4-3; 8 nucleotides match TRBD1. The V segment lost 4 bases and the J segment 7 bases; nucleotides outside the gene matches: 12. Germline CDR1 reads LGHNA; CDR2 reads YSLEER. The CDR3 contains 16 residues. CDR3 protein: CASSRRAGGAMNEQFF. CDR3 in DNA: TGCGCCAGCAGCCGAAGGGCAGGGGGCGCGATGAATGAGCAGTTCTTC.

V and J are TRBV21-1 and TRBJ2-5; TRBD1 is the table's D call and was not checked against the DNA. TRBV21-1 is a pseudogene. The CDR3 covers 15 residues. The CDR3 loop is CASSKGSRGLETQYF. The DNA for the CDR3 is TGTGCCAGCAGCAAAGGGTCGAGGGGGTTGGAGACCCAGTACTTC.

The chain carries TRBV6-5 and TRBJ1-1; TRBD1 matches 9 bases. V lost 5 bases, J lost 3 bases, and 4 bases stayed unmatched. In germline, CDR1 is MNHEY, CDR2 SVGAGI. The CDR3 runs to 14 residues. In nucleotides, the CDR3 is TGTGCCAGCAGTCGGACAGGGGTCGACACTGAAGCTTTCTTT. Translation: CASSRTGVDTEAFF.

The chain is built from TRBV4-1 and TRBJ2-3; the match to TRBD2 covers 10 bases. Germline loops: CDR1 MGHRA, CDR2 YSYEKL. The CDR3 sequence is 18 residues long. V gave up 0 bases and J gave up 4 bases; unmatched junction bases: 10. In nucleotides, the CDR3 is TGCGCCAGCAGCCAAGATATGGGGACTAGCGACTTGGCAGATACGCAGTATTTT. Residues: CASSQDMGTSDLADTQYF.

The genes are TRBV13 and TRBJ2-2; D is unresolved. The ends were cut back, 3 bases at V and 1 base at J, with 18 bases in the middle. This CDR3 comprises 18 residues. The germline gives CDR1 PRHDT, CDR2 FYEKMQ (reference sequence). DNA of the CDR3: TGTGCCAGCAGCTTCCCCGCGGCCAGCGACTTGAACACCGGGGAGCTGTTTTTT. This translates into CASSFPAASDLNTGELFF.

This chain connects TRBV6-1 to TRBJ1-4; perhaps TRBD1 as D (5 bases). V dropped 3 bases and J dropped 6 bases, with 11 bases sitting between them. The germline V gene has CDR1 MNHNS and CDR2 SASEGT. CDR3 length equals 14 residues. In DNA, the CDR3 is TGTGCCAGCAGTGAGTCTGGAGGGGATGAAAAACTGTTTTTT. Its protein product is CASSESGGDEKLFF.

The chain combines TRBV6-4 with TRBJ2-1, with D perhaps matching TRBD2 (6 bases). In germline, CDR1 is MRHNA, CDR2 SNTAGT. Trimming took off 4 bases at V and 7 bases at J, with 11 bases between the two ends. The CDR3 totals 13 residues. Written as DNA, the CDR3 is TGTGCCAGCAGTGCCAGTGGGACTAATGAGCAGTTCTTC. This translates into CASSASGTNEQFF.

The rearrangement joins TRBV7-2 to TRBJ2-5; 7 bases are a match to TRBD2. The CDR3 runs 15 residues. After removal of 2 bases from V and 1 base from J, the junction contained 4 bases not matched to a gene. The germline gives CDR1 SGHTA, CDR2 FQGNSA. In nucleotides, the CDR3 is TGTGCCAGCAGCTTAACAGCGGGGAGCCAAGAGACCCAGTACTTC. It encodes CASSLTAGSQETQYF.

This chain uses TRBV29-1 with TRBJ1-1; D is perhaps TRBD1 (6 bases). Trimming removed 4 bases at V and 0 bases at J, with 9 bases between. Germline CDR1 and CDR2: SQVTM and ANQGSEA. The CDR3 loop spans 13 amino acids. The CDR3 nucleotides are TGCAGCGTTGCCCAGGGGATGAACACTGAAGCTTTCTTT. Protein sequence: CSVAQGMNTEAFF.

This clone is a singleton in its sample. The J gene is TRBJ2-7, the V gene TRBV5-1, with a tentative D call TRBD2 (5 bases). This CDR3 is built from 11 residues. Germline CDR1 is SGHRS and CDR2 is YFSETQ. Trimming stripped 3 bases from V and 10 bases from J, with 11 bases between. CDR3: CASSSGSIQYF. The DNA for the CDR3 is TGCGCCAGCAGCTCGGGGAGCATCCAGTACTTC.

The chain links TRBV4-2 to TRBJ2-3, with 9 bases identical to TRBD2. Trimming cost V 3 bases and J 4 bases; bases outside gene matches: 17. CDR1 and CDR2 from the germline V gene are LGHNA and YNFKEQ. The CDR3 has 19 amino acids. The CDR3 nucleotides are TGTGCCAGCAGCCATCCCCCTGGCGGGCGGGGGGGCCAGCCAGATACGCAGTATTTT. This translates into CASSHPPGGRGGQPDTQYF.

This clone was seen only a few times. This chain connects TRBV5-5 to TRBJ2-7; no reliable D call. Germline V gene data show CDR1 as SGHKS and CDR2 as YYEKEE (reference sequence). Trimming pared 0 bases from V and 4 bases from J, leaving 8 bases between. There are 13 residues in the CDR3. CDR3 coding DNA: TGTGCCAGCAGCTTGGGTCCCGAGTACGAGCAGTACTTC. It yields the protein CASSLGPEYEQYF.

This sequence joins TRBV5-6 and TRBJ2-7; D is unclear. In germline, CDR1 is SGHDT, CDR2 YYEEEE. This CDR3 spans 14 amino acids. V lost 2 bases, J lost 6 bases, and 15 bases lay in between. The CDR3 nucleotides read TGTGCCAGCAGCTTACGGAGCAGTCGGTTCGAGCAGTACTTC. As protein: CASSLRSSRFEQYF.

This chain uses TRBV7-9 with TRBJ2-1; D call uncertain. The CDR3 length is 12 residues. Germline V gene data show CDR1 as SEHNR and CDR2 as FQNEAQ (reference sequence). V was trimmed by 6 bases and J by 6 bases, leaving 9 bases between them. CDR3 bases: TGTGCCAGCAGTCCACAGAGCAATGAGCAGTTCTTC. Protein sequence: CASSPQSNEQFF.

This chain links TRBV5-1 with TRBJ1-2; TRBD1 is a possible D gene (5 bases). V shed 4 bases and J shed 4 bases, with 14 bases lying between them. This CDR3 comprises 14 residues. Germline CDR1 SGHRS, CDR2 YFSETQ. The CDR3 coding sequence is TGCGCCAGCAGCCCCCCCAACCAGGGCTATGGCTACACCTTC. It yields the protein CASSPPNQGYGYTF.

The chain is built from TRBV30 and TRBJ2-5, with 7 bases aligning to TRBD1. The V gene end was trimmed by 0 bases and the J gene end by 5 bases; junction bases not matched to a gene: 3. The CDR3 consists of 13 residues. Germline CDR1 and CDR2: GTSNPN and SVGIG (reference sequence). CDR3 in DNA: TGTGCCTGGAGTGTACTGACAGGGGAGACCCAGTACTTC. Translating gives CAWSVLTGETQYF.

This CDR3 is CASSLALAALQETQYF. CDR3 nucleotide sequence: TGTGCCAGCAGCTTAGCGCTAGCGGCGCTTCAAGAGACCCAGTACTTC. The V call is TRBV7-2, the J call TRBJ2-5, with 7 positions matching TRBD2. This CDR3 contains 16 residues. Germline trimming cut 0 bases from V and 2 bases from J; bases unmatched to any gene: 6. Germline V lookup: CDR1 SGHTA, CDR2 FQGNSA.

The rearrangement links TRBV7-6 to TRBJ2-1, with 7 nucleotides matching TRBD1. The CDR3 is made up of 14 amino acids. Germline CDR1 SGHVS, CDR2 FNYEAQ. After removal of 5 bases from V and 5 bases from J, the junction contained 6 bases not matched to a gene. The CDR3 region has the DNA TGTGCCAGCAGCCCGGGACAGATACACAATGAGCAGTTCTTC. Amino acids: CASSPGQIHNEQFF.

The J gene is TRBJ1-2, the V gene TRBV25-1; D possibly corresponds to TRBD1 (5 bases). Germline CDR1 MGHDK, CDR2 SYGVNS. The CDR3 is 14 residues long. Between the trimmed V and J ends, which lost 1 base and 9 bases, there was a span of 15 bases. CDR3: CASSEFLGRGRYTF. CDR3 nucleotides: TGTGCCAGCAGTGAATTCCTGGGGCGAGGTCGCTACACCTTC.

This clone occurred a few times. V and J are TRBV10-3 and TRBJ2-6, with TRBD1 matching 7 bases. J was trimmed by 4 bases and V by 0 bases; bases with no gene match: 3. Germline lookup yields CDR1 ENHRY and CDR2 SYGVKD. The CDR3 sequence is 16 residues long. The CDR3 loop reads CAISESWTGGANVLTF. The DNA for the CDR3 is TGTGCCATCAGTGAGTCCTGGACAGGAGGGGCCAACGTCCTGACTTTC.

V is TRBV5-1 and J is TRBJ1-2, with D possibly matching TRBD1 (6 bases). This CDR3 is built from 15 residues. V dropped 4 bases and J dropped 6 bases, with 19 bases sitting between them. CDR1 is SGHRS, CDR2 YFSETQ, per germline. CDR3 DNA sequence: TGCGCCAGCAGCAAAACCACCGGGACAACTAATGGCTACACCTTC. Translated, it gives CASSKTTGTTNGYTF.

The CDR3 protein is CASSLVAPNTEAFF. The CDR3 DNA is TGTGCCAGCAGCCTAGTGGCCCCGAACACTGAAGCTTTCTTT. The chain employs TRBV7-8 and TRBJ1-1, with D unresolved. Germline CDR1 is SGHVS and CDR2 is FQNEAQ. The V end was cut by 5 bases, the J end by 1 base, with 11 bases between. The CDR3 runs to 14 residues. The whole variable domain, remainder taken from reference TRBV7-8 and TRBJ1-1, is GAGVSQSPRYKVAKRGQDVALRCDPISGHVSLFWYQQALGQGPEFLTYFQNEAQLDKSGLPSDRFFAERPEGSVSTLKIQRTQQEDSAVYLCASSLVAPNTEAFFGQGTRLTVV.

V and J are TRBV5-1 and TRBJ2-1; 8 bases match TRBD1. Trimming removed 3 bases from V and 0 bases from J; junction bases left unmatched: 2. Germline values: CDR1 SGHRS, CDR2 YFSETQ. CDR3 size: 15 residues. The CDR3 loop reads CASSSGTGSYNEQFF. CDR3 in DNA: TGCGCCAGCAGCTCAGGGACAGGCTCCTACAATGAGCAGTTCTTC.

The rearrangement uses TRBV18 and TRBJ2-3; D is possibly TRBD2 (6 bases). Trimming left V 0 bases short and J 3 bases short, with 10 bases between. Germline values: CDR1 KGHSH, CDR2 LQKENI. The CDR3 totals 15 residues. CDR3 coding DNA: TGTGCCAGCTCACCACCCGGCGGGGCTACAGATACGCAGTATTTT. Translation: CASSPPGGATDTQYF.

This chain joins TRBV15 and TRBJ2-1, with TRBD2 as a possible D gene (7 bases). Deletions cut 5 bases from V and 12 bases from J, with 23 bases between. The CDR3 consists of 15 residues. Looked up from germline, CDR1 is LNHNV and CDR2 is YYDKDF (reference sequence). The DNA for the CDR3 is TGTGCCACCAGCGAGGGGGGGGACGGCGGCACGCGGCAGTTCTTC. Its protein product is CATSEGGDGGTRQFF. Filled out from reference TRBV15 and TRBJ2-1, the complete variable domain reads DAMVIQNPRYQVTQFGKPVTLSCSQTLNHNVMYWYQQKSSQAPKLLFHYYDKDFNNEADTPDNFQSRRPNTSFCFLDIRSPGLGDTAMYLCATSEGGDGGTRQFFGPGTRLTVL.

V and J are TRBV5-1 and TRBJ1-3, with D unclear. Germline CDR1 reads SGHRS; CDR2 reads YFSETQ. V lost 4 bases and J lost 0, with 8 bases in between. The CDR3 is 14 residues long. The CDR3 region is CASSTSLSGNTIYF. CDR3 DNA sequence: TGCGCCAGCAGCACGAGCCTCTCTGGAAACACCATATATTTT. The full variable domain, in which reference TRBV5-1 and TRBJ1-3 provide the parts outside the CDR3, is KAGVTQTPRYLIKTRGQQVTLSCSPISGHRSVSWYQQTPGQGLQFLFEYFSETQRNKGNFPGRFSGRQFSNSRSEMNVSTLELGDSALYLCASSTSLSGNTIYFGEGSWLTVV.

The chain has TRBV15 and TRBJ2-1; tentatively, D is TRBD2 (5 bases). This CDR3 spans 16 amino acids. Germline CDR1 reads LNHNV; CDR2 reads YYDKDF (reference sequence). The germline V and J ends were trimmed by 0 bases and 7 bases, with 16 bases remaining between them. The chain's CDR3 is CATSRDFMGVGNEQFF. CDR3 sequence (DNA): TGTGCCACCAGCAGAGATTTTATGGGAGTGGGTAATGAGCAGTTCTTC.

For the CDR3, the DNA is TGTGCCAGCAGTGAAGACTATTTGGTCAATGAGCAGTTCTTC. Its protein product is CASSEDYLVNEQFF. This chain links TRBV2 with TRBJ2-1; no definite D call. The CDR3 spans 14 residues. In germline, CDR1 is SNHLY, CDR2 FYNNEI. The germline V and J ends were trimmed by 1 base and 6 bases, with 10 bases remaining between them. Based on the CDR3 plus reference TRBV2 and TRBJ2-1, the full variable domain is EPEVTQTPSHQVTQMGQEVILRCVPISNHLYFYWYRQILGQKVEFLVSFYNNEISEKSEIFDDQFSVERPDGSNFTLKIRSTKLEDSAMYFCASSEDYLVNEQFFGPGTRLTVL.

The V and J genes are TRBV29-1 and TRBJ2-1; D unresolved. V shed 3 bases and J shed 0 bases, with 6 bases lying between them. The CDR3 has 13 amino acids. Germline V lookup: CDR1 SQVTM, CDR2 ANQGSEA. The CDR3 sequence: CSVERLSYNEQFF. CDR3 sequence (DNA): TGCAGCGTTGAGCGGCTCTCCTACAATGAGCAGTTCTTC.

The V gene is TRBV2, the J gene TRBJ2-2; tentative D call: TRBD1 (5 bases). Germline-derived CDR1 and CDR2 are SNHLY and FYNNEI. CDR3 length equals 14 residues. V was trimmed by 6 bases and J by 1 base, leaving 9 bases between them. CDR3 residues: CASRPQVNTGELFF. CDR3 coding DNA: TGTGCCAGCAGACCACAGGTGAACACCGGGGAGCTGTTTTTT. The full variable domain, in which reference TRBV2 and TRBJ2-2 provide the parts outside the CDR3, is EPEVTQTPSHQVTQMGQEVILRCVPISNHLYFYWYRQILGQKVEFLVSFYNNEISEKSEIFDDQFSVERPDGSNFTLKIRSTKLEDSAMYFCASRPQVNTGELFFGEGSRLTVL.

The chain links TRBV28 to TRBJ2-7, with 8 nucleotides matching TRBD1. This CDR3 spans 14 amino acids. V shed 4 bases and J 3 bases; nucleotides not matched to a gene: 5. Germline CDR1 reads MDHEN; CDR2 reads SYDVKM. As DNA, the CDR3 is TGTGCCAGCAGTTCCGGGACAGGAGTCTACGAGCAGTACTTC. It encodes CASSSGTGVYEQYF.